The 5 T cell receptor beta chains below were found in one sample sequenced in a study of shared clonotypes between healthy human individuals. Clones were read by immunoSEQ multiplex PCR, and TCRdb kept only the in-frame ones, dropping some. The sample includes over 2 million clones, just under 95% of them seen just once. The sequenced sample consisted of naive CD4+ T cells from PBMCs. The subset was: CD45RA+ positively selected. These receptors were taken from a man between 18 and 35 years old in good health. Some clones in this sample may be carry-over from other donors' samples.

The chain has TRBV28 and TRBJ2-2; D is ambiguous. The germline gives CDR1 MDHEN, CDR2 SYDVKM. The CDR3 length is 14 residues. V was clipped by 11 bases and J by 4 bases, with 17 bases between them. The CDR3 coding sequence is TGTGCCGGCCGTGGCGGTGGCAGCACCGGGGAGCTGTTTTTT. Translation: CAGRGGGSTGELFF.

The genes are TRBV6-4 and TRBJ1-5, with 9 bases matching TRBD1. Trimming removed 3 bases from V and 7 bases from J; junction bases left unmatched: 1. The CDR3 consists of 13 residues. Germline lookup yields CDR1 MRHNA and CDR2 SNTAGT. CDR3 protein: CASSETGGQPQHF. DNA of the CDR3: TGTGCCAGCAGTGAGACAGGGGGGCAGCCCCAGCATTTT.

The chain combines TRBV7-2 with TRBJ1-2; D unresolved. Trimming cost V 1 base and J 3 bases, with 6 bases left between them. Germline CDR1 SGHTA, CDR2 FQGNSA. The CDR3 loop spans 13 amino acids. CDR3 DNA: TGTGCCAGCAGCTTAGTCGGATACTATGGCTACACCTTC. Protein sequence: CASSLVGYYGYTF.

The chain links TRBV5-1 to TRBJ2-7; 7 bases are shared with TRBD1. The CDR3 sequence is 15 residues long. Germline trimming cut 4 bases from V and 0 bases from J; bases unmatched to any gene: 7. CDR1 is SGHRS, CDR2 YFSETQ, per germline. CDR3 DNA: TGCGCCAGCAGCGGAAGGGACAGACTCTCCTACGAGCAGTACTTC. Its translation is CASSGRDRLSYEQYF.

This clone was detected once. V and J are TRBV19 and TRBJ2-1, with D perhaps being TRBD1 or TRBD2 (5 bases each). The ends were cut back, 3 bases at V and 0 bases at J, with 15 bases in the middle. From germline, CDR1 is LNHDA and CDR2 SQIVND (reference sequence). The CDR3 runs to 17 residues. CDR3 sequence (DNA): TGTGCCAGTAGTATCGGGGCAGTTTGGAGCTCCTACAATGAGCAGTTCTTC. Protein sequence: CASSIGAVWSSYNEQFF.